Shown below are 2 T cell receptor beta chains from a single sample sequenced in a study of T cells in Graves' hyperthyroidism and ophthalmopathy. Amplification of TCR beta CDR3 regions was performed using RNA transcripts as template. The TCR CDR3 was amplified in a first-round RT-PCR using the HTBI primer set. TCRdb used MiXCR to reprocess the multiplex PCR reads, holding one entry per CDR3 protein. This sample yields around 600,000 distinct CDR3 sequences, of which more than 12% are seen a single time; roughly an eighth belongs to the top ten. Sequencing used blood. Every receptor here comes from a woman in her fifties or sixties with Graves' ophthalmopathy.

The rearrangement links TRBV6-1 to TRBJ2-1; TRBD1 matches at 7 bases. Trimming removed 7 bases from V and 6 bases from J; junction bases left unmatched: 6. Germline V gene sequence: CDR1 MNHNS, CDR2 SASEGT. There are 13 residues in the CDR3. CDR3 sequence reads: CASIPSGGNEQFF. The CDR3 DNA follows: TGTGCCAGCATACCGTCAGGGGGCAATGAGCAGTTCTTC.

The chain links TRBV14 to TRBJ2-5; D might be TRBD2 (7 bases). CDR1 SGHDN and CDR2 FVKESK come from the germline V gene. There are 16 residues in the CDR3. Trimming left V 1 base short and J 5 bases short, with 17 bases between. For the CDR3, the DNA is TGTGCCAGCAGCCAAGTCCGCCGCGGGGGCGGGGAGACCCAGTACTTC. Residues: CASSQVRRGGGETQYF. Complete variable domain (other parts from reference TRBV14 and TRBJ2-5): EAGVTQFPSHSVIEKGQTVTLRCDPISGHDNLYWYRRVMGKEIKFLLHFVKESKQDESGMPNNRFLAERTGGTYSTLKVQPAELEDSGVYFCASSQVRRGGGETQYFGPGTRLLVL.